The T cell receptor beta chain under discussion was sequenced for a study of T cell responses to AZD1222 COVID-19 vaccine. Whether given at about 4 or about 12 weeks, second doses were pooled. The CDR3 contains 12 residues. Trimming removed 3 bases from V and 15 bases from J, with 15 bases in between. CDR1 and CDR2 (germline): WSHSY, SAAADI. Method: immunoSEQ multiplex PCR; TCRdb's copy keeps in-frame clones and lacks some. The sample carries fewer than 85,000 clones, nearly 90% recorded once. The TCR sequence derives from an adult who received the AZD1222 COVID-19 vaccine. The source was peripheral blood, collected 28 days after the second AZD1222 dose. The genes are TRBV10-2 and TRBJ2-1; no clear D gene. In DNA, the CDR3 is TGCGCCAGCAGTGACCCCGTGACCCTACCGTTCTTC. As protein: CASSDPVTLPFF.